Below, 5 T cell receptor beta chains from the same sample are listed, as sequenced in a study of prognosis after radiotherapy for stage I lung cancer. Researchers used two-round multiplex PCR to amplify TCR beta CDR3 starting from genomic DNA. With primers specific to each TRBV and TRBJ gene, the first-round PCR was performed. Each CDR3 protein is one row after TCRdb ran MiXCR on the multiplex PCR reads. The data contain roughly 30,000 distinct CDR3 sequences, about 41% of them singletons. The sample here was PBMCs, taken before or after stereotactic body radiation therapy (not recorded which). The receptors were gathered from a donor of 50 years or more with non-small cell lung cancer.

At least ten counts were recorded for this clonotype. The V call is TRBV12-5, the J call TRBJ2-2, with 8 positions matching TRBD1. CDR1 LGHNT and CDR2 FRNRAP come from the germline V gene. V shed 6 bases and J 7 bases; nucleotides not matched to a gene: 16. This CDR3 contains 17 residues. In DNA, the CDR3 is TGTGCTAGTGGCATACATCCCCCGACAGGGGTGGGCGGGGAGCTGTTTTTT. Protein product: CASGIHPPTGVGGELFF.

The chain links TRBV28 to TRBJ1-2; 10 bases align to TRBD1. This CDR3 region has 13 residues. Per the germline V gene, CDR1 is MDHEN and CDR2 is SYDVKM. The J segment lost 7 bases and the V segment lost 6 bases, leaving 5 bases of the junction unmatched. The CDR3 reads CASSFGDRGGYTF. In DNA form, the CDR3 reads TGTGCCAGCAGCTTTGGGGACAGGGGTGGCTACACCTTC.

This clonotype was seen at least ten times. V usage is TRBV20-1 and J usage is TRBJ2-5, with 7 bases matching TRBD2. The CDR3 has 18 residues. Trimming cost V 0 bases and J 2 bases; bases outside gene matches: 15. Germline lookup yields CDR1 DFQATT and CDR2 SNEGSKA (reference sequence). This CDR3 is CSARDRTASGLFQETQYF. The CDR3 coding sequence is TGCAGTGCTAGAGATCGAACTGCTAGCGGACTTTTTCAAGAGACCCAGTACTTC.

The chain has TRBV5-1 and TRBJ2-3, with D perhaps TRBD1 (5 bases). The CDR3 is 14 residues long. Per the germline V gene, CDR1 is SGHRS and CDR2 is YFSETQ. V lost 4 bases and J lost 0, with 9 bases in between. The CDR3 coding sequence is TGCGCCAGCAGCGCCACAGGAAGCACAGATACGCAGTATTTT. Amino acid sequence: CASSATGSTDTQYF. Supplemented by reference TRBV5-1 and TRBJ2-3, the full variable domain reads KAGVTQTPRYLIKTRGQQVTLSCSPISGHRSVSWYQQTPGQGLQFLFEYFSETQRNKGNFPGRFSGRQFSNSRSEMNVSTLELGDSALYLCASSATGSTDTQYFGPGTRLTVL.

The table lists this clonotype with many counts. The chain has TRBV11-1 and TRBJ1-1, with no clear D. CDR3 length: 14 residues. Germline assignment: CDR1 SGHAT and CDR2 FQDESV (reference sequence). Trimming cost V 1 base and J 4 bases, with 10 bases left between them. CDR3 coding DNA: TGTGCCAGCAGCTTAGATGGCGGGCGCACTGAAGCTTTCTTT. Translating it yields CASSLDGGRTEAFF.